This T cell receptor (beta chain) was found in a study of post-analysis software for immune sequencing data. Across the whole study: Recorded subtypes: relapsing-remitting, secondary progressive, progressive-relapsing; some patients unannotated. Study observations and caveats: Significantly lower normalized Chao1 diversity was found in patients with multiple sclerosis relative to controls. Higher frequency in patients than in controls was seen for roughly five TRBV segments, with TRBV5-6, TRBV5-1 and TRBV20-1 among them. Strong same-batch co-clustering of samples appeared with F measure clustering.

A note on this clonotype: The target antigen is unknown.

Germline V gene lookup returns CDR1 KGHDR and CDR2 SFDVKD. This CDR3 is 15 amino acids long. V shed 3 bases and J shed 2 bases, with 11 bases lying between them. TCR beta libraries were prepared from cDNA with unique molecular identifiers. Input populations of roughly 1 to 11 million T cells gave rise to some 500,000 cDNA molecules. TCRdb reanalysed the PCR reads using MiXCR and keeps one entry per CDR3 protein. The sample has approximately 730,000 distinct CDR3 sequences; about 45% are singletons. The TCR was taken from a girl aged 5-17 years with multiple sclerosis. Sequencing was done on a sample of blood. V and J are TRBV24-1 and TRBJ2-3; weak D call: TRBD2 (6 bases). The CDR3 region has the DNA TGTGCCACCAGTGATCGGGACTCTGACACAGATACGCAGTATTTT. This sequence encodes CATSDRDSDTDTQYF.